Sequencing of this T cell receptor (beta chain) was carried out in a study of T cell responses to AZD1222 COVID-19 vaccine. The method was immunoSEQ multiplex PCR; TCRdb's version includes in-frame clones alone and lacks a portion of them. Here the sample spans 100,000 to 150,000 clones, roughly nine tenths being singletons. Germline lookup yields CDR1 SGHAT and CDR2 FQNNGV. Between the trimmed V and J ends, which lost 2 bases and 3 bases, there was a span of 8 bases. This CDR3 is 13 amino acids long. This receptor was identified in an adult in good health. The material was peripheral blood, obtained on day 0 of AZD1222 vaccination. The chain links TRBV11-2 to TRBJ2-7; no definite D call. Here the CDR3 reads CASSLTKNYEQYF. CDR3 coding DNA: TGTGCCAGCAGCTTAACCAAGAACTACGAGCAGTACTTC.